This record covers a single TCR beta chain. Its binding antigen is unknown. Per-nucleotide qualities are absent, and no much larger clonotype sits a single base away. This sample was included in a study of cutaneous CD30+ T cell lymphoproliferative disorder and hepatitis E (dated by TCRdb to 2016 to 2019). Library preparation used the immunoSEQ multiplex PCR assay. TCRdb's version of the immuneACCESS table is confined to in-frame rearrangements and falls short of the full clone set. An unresolved V gene accounts for under half of the shortfall where checked; the remainder is of unknown origin. This sample comprises more than 6,500 clones, roughly 74% of them detected only once. The ten largest clones represent approximately 1.1% of the sample. This TCR was recovered from a human donor with a cutaneous T cell lymphoproliferative disorder associated with hepatitis E virus. The sample was blood.

The nucleotide sequence is given as TGTGCCAGCAGCTTAGGTGCGGTCACCGGGGAGCTGTTTTTT. Its translation reads: CASSLGAVTGELFF. Rearrangement joined TRBV11-3 to TRBJ2-2, with no confidently assigned D gene. From the germline V gene, CDR1 is SGHNT and CDR2 is YENEEA. The CDR3, from cysteine to phenylalanine, totals 14 residues. The CDR3 DNA has 42 bases and is translated from base 1. V is shortened by 1 base, J by 4 bases, and the region joining them spans 7 bases.